These 15 T cell receptor beta chains came from one sample sequenced in a study of early T cells in non-severe SARS-CoV-2 infection. Using its own MiXCR run on the 5' RACE reads, TCRdb lists one record per CDR3 protein. The data contain tens of thousands of distinct CDR3 sequences, about 16% of them singletons. Sequenced input: whole blood. These TCRs come from an adult who was a healthcare worker with PCR-confirmed SARS-CoV-2 infection or an uninfected control (not recorded which).

J is TRBJ2-5 and V is TRBV2, with unresolved D. This CDR3 has 12 residues. CDR1 and CDR2 (germline): SNHLY, FYNNEI. V lost 8 bases and J lost 3, with 10 bases in between. CDR3 region: CASGEVEETQYF. CDR3 DNA sequence: TGTGCCAGCGGGGAAGTAGAAGAGACCCAGTACTTC.

The chain carries TRBV20-1 and TRBJ2-7; D might be TRBD1 (6 bases). The CDR3 loop spans 13 amino acids. CDR1 is DFQATT and CDR2 is SNEGSKA in the germline V gene (reference sequence). The germline V and J ends were trimmed by 6 bases and 1 base, with 13 bases remaining between them. This CDR3 is CSATRDNSYEQYF. CDR3 DNA sequence: TGCAGTGCCACCCGGGACAATTCCTACGAGCAGTACTTC.

This clonotype was counted many times. The chain uses TRBV24-1 and TRBJ2-3, with 9 bases that match TRBD2. Germline-derived CDR1 and CDR2 are KGHDR and SFDVKD. The length of the CDR3 is 14 residues. With V trimmed by 5 bases and J by 6 bases, 5 bases remained unmatched. Here the CDR3 reads CATSAAGGPDTQYF. The CDR3 coding sequence is TGTGCCACCAGTGCGGCGGGAGGGCCGGATACGCAGTATTTT.

This clonotype has a handful of counts. The CDR3 loop is CATGTDFWNEQFF. Written as DNA, the CDR3 is TGTGCCACCGGGACAGACTTTTGGAATGAGCAGTTCTTC. J is TRBJ2-1 and V is TRBV24-1, with TRBD1 identical over 7 bases. Germline V CDR1 and CDR2: KGHDR, SFDVKD. The CDR3 runs to 13 residues. After removal of 9 bases from V and 7 bases from J, the junction contained 8 bases not matched to a gene.

Many counts were recorded for this clonotype. This chain connects TRBV5-1 to TRBJ2-7; D is ambiguous. Trimming pared 4 bases from V and 5 bases from J, leaving 10 bases between. This CDR3 is built from 12 residues. Germline-derived CDR1 and CDR2 are SGHRS and YFSETQ. The CDR3 is CASSTEWDEQYF. The CDR3 bases are TGCGCCAGCAGCACCGAGTGGGACGAGCAGTACTTC.

The chain is built from TRBV10-3 and TRBJ2-7; 8 bases are shared with TRBD2. The length of the CDR3 is 14 residues. The V gene's germline CDR1 is ENHRY and CDR2 SYGVKD. The V segment lost 5 bases and the J segment 2 bases; nucleotides outside the gene matches: 5. CDR3 in DNA: TGTGCCATCAGTTTCGGGAGGGACCCCTACGAGCAGTACTTC. It codes for CAISFGRDPYEQYF.

This clonotype was detected a few times. The rearrangement links TRBV12-3 or TRBV12-4 to TRBJ2-7; unclear D gene. The CDR3 is 12 amino acids. The V end lost 3 bases, the J end lost 3 bases, and 6 bases lay between the germline ends. The CDR3 region has the DNA TGTGCCAGCAGTTTCATGCGCTACGAGCAGTACTTC. It codes for CASSFMRYEQYF.

The chain recombines TRBV20-1 with TRBJ2-3; D unclear. The CDR3 totals 12 residues. Germline V gives CDR1 DFQATT, CDR2 SNEGSKA (reference sequence). V lost 0 bases and J lost 5, with 6 bases in between. The CDR3 loop is CSARDPEDTQYF. For the CDR3, the DNA is TGCAGTGCTAGAGATCCGGAAGATACGCAGTATTTT.

The sample holds a few counts of this clonotype. The CDR3 DNA reads as TGTGCCAGCAGTTTAGGTACAGGAGCTTTCTACGAGCAGTACTTC. This encodes CASSLGTGAFYEQYF. The chain has TRBV27 and TRBJ2-7, with D perhaps matching TRBD1 (5 bases). CDR1 is MNHEY, CDR2 SMNVEV, per germline (reference sequence). Trimming took 2 bases from V and 3 from J, leaving 14 bases between them. The CDR3 consists of 15 residues.

The chain carries TRBV11-2 and TRBJ1-6; no reliable D call. V was trimmed by 4 bases and J by 4 bases, leaving 14 bases between them. This CDR3 has 16 amino acids. The germline V gene encodes CDR1 SGHAT and CDR2 FQNNGV. In DNA form, the CDR3 reads TGTGCCAGCAGCTCTCACGGAACAGCTTATAATTCACCCCTCCACTTT. It encodes CASSSHGTAYNSPLHF.

The J gene is TRBJ2-4, the V gene TRBV20-1; unclear D gene. CDR3 length equals 13 residues. The germline gives CDR1 DFQATT, CDR2 SNEGSKA (reference sequence). Trimming took 7 bases from V and 0 from J, leaving 10 bases between them. The CDR3 is CSEGILAKNIQYF. DNA of the CDR3: TGCAGTGAGGGCATCTTAGCCAAAAACATTCAGTACTTC.

The chain carries TRBV28 and TRBJ2-4; D remains ambiguous. Germline-derived CDR1 and CDR2 are MDHEN and SYDVKM. Trimming pared 1 base from V and 7 bases from J, leaving 8 bases between. The CDR3 length is 13 residues. CDR3 nucleotide sequence: TGTGCCAGCAGTTTATCCAGTGAGAACATTCAGTACTTC. This encodes CASSLSSENIQYF. The variable domain in full, with the rest retrieved from reference TRBV28 and TRBJ2-4, is DVKVTQSSRYLVKRTGEKVFLECVQDMDHENMFWYRQDPGLGLRLIYFSYDVKMKEKGDIPEGYSVSREKKERFSLILESASTNQTSMYLCASSLSSENIQYFGAGTRLSVL.

In its sample, this clonotype was seen a few times. V and J are TRBV11-2 and TRBJ2-5; 10 bases map to TRBD1. V lost 5 bases, J lost 5 bases, and 2 bases stayed unmatched. Per the germline V gene, CDR1 is SGHAT and CDR2 is FQNNGV. The CDR3 covers 13 residues. The CDR3 protein is CASSRTGGETQYF. The CDR3 DNA follows: TGTGCCAGCAGCCGGACAGGGGGGGAGACCCAGTACTTC.

The chain combines TRBV7-2 with TRBJ2-3; D is uncertain. The CDR3 runs 12 residues. From germline, CDR1 is SGHTA and CDR2 FQGNSA. V was pared by 4 bases and J by 6 bases, with 8 bases between. The CDR3 spells CASSWAGDTQYF. CDR3 DNA: TGTGCCAGCAGCTGGGCCGGCGATACGCAGTATTTT.

This clonotype was recorded at least ten times. The rearrangement links TRBV19 to TRBJ1-5; D is undetermined. V lost 2 bases to trimming and J lost 5 bases, with 7 bases between them. The germline gives CDR1 LNHDA, CDR2 SQIVND (reference sequence). The CDR3 is made up of 13 amino acids. The CDR3 DNA reads TGTGCCAGTAGTATACTCTGGGATCAGCCCCAGCATTTT. Its translation: CASSILWDQPQHF.